This TCR beta chain appears in the sequencing data of a study of beta chain features in type 1 diabetes. Study observations and caveats: For patients, the naive, central memory and Treg TCRB repertoires appeared more alike than for healthy donors. Possibly, sequencing cDNA over-represented cells that had high TCR expression levels.

In the case of this clone: Antigen unknown.

The germline V gene encodes CDR1 SQVTM and CDR2 ANQGSEA. The CDR3 spans 15 residues. J lost 4 bases, V lost 1 base, and 6 bases had no gene match. Every isolated RNA sample was fully reverse transcribed, so sequencing captured expressed TCRB transcripts. Measured with immunoSEQ multiplex PCR; TCRdb has only the in-frame clones, and not every one. The table lists about 40,000 clones, 64% of them singletons. This TCR derives from a woman in her 30s in good health. This chain links TRBV29-1 with TRBJ2-1; 8 positions agree with TRBD2. Sequenced material: Tregs from blood. CDR3 nucleotide sequence: TGCAGCGTTGAAGCTAGCGGGCTAATTTACAATGAGCAGTTCTTC. This encodes CSVEASGLIYNEQFF.